A few counts support the clone carrying this T cell receptor (beta chain). The antigen remains unidentified. Template switching supplied a universal primer site; unique molecular identifiers were carried on the cDNA. TCRdb reanalysed the 5' RACE reads using MiXCR and keeps one entry per CDR3 protein. The sample consists of approximately 220,000 distinct CDR3 sequences, around 8% of them appearing once. These data originate in a study of identical twins. Whole-study results and caveats: Where out-of-frame alpha sequences were twin-shared, they showed excess low generation probability. Abundant beta clonotypes from cord blood had fewer insertions, unlike memory repertoires, which showed none.

The same specimen was also included in a second study, on yellow fever vaccine responses in identical twins. Per that study: After vaccination, twins' T cell response reportedly seemed partly convergent, partly personalized.

This clonotype originated in a young woman in good health. Sequencing was done on a sample of memory (CD45RO+) T cells sorted from blood.

The CDR3 DNA reads TGCAGTGCCCCAGTAGGGGGTGGCACAGATACGCAGTATTTT. Translation: CSAPVGGGTDTQYF. This chain connects TRBV20-1 to TRBJ2-3; D is perhaps TRBD1 (6 bases). The V end was cut by 6 bases, the J end by 1 base, with 14 bases between. Germline V CDR1 and CDR2: DFQATT, SNEGSKA (reference sequence). This CDR3 region has 14 residues.